This TCR beta chain was retrieved from a study of shared clonotypes between healthy human individuals. Study context: The study enrolled two women and a few men aged 18 to 49. Findings and caveats of the study: Richness estimates generally favored naive over memory subsets.

In the case of this clone: Its antigen is undetermined.

Some clones are missing from TCRdb's copy, which holds only in-frame ones; the method was immunoSEQ multiplex PCR. This table holds fewer than 1 million clones, approximately 96% found once. It was CD45RO-negative cells, positively selected for CCR7, that made up naive CD8 cells, with terminally differentiated effector memory CD45RA+ cells excluded. Donors, without exception, were Caucasian adults residing in Nashville, Tennessee. CDR1 is MGHDK and CDR2 is SYGVNS in the germline V gene. The CDR3 covers 13 residues. This chain uses TRBV25-1 with TRBJ1-2; TRBD1 is a possible D gene (5 bases). This TCR came from a man aged 30-40 years in good health. The sample comprised naive CD8+ T cells sorted from blood. CDR3 loop: CAYYDSTYYGYTF. CDR3 nucleotides: TGTGCATATTATGACAGTACCTACTATGGCTACACCTTC.